The 30 T cell receptor beta chains listed next were all sequenced from one sample in a study of control samples from healthy donors and cancer patients. Sequencing was performed with immunoSEQ multiplex PCR; in TCRdb, only in-frame clones are kept and a portion is missing. In the table there are about 160,000 clones, nearly 96% of which are singletons. The sample taken for sequencing was blood. The receptors stem from a woman in her 30s in good health.

J is TRBJ1-2 and V is TRBV28, with a possible D match to TRBD1 (5 bases). V shed 5 bases and J shed 8 bases, with 15 bases lying between them. CDR3 length: 13 residues. CDR1 and CDR2 (germline): MDHEN, SYDVKM. The CDR3 DNA reads TGTGCCAGCAGTCTCGCAGGGATGAAAGGCTACACCTTC. It codes for CASSLAGMKGYTF.

The chain recombines TRBV30 with TRBJ1-2, with D tentatively TRBD1 (5 bases). CDR1 and CDR2 from the germline V gene are GTSNPN and SVGIG (reference sequence). V lost 2 bases and J lost 2, with 9 bases in between. The CDR3 loop spans 13 amino acids. CDR3 sequence (DNA): TGTGCCTGGAGTAGCTACAGGAACTATGGCTACACCTTC. Its translation is CAWSSYRNYGYTF.

A single count supports this clone. The chain links TRBV18 to TRBJ2-1, with TRBD1 matching 11 bases. The V and J ends lost 3 bases and 12 bases, in that order; junction bases with no gene match: 7. The CDR3 is 14 residues long. The germline V gene has CDR1 KGHSH and CDR2 LQKENI. This CDR3 is CASSPGQGALGQFF. CDR3 nucleotide sequence: TGTGCCAGCTCACCCGGACAGGGGGCACTTGGGCAGTTCTTC.

This chain joins TRBV5-4 and TRBJ2-1; 10 positions match TRBD2. V shed 0 bases, J shed 7 bases, and the junction held 7 bases outside the gene matches. The CDR3 has 16 amino acids. Germline assignment: CDR1 SGHNT and CDR2 YYREEE (reference sequence). The CDR3 region is CASSLGPSGSNNEQFF. The CDR3 DNA reads TGTGCCAGCAGCTTGGGTCCTAGCGGGAGTAATAATGAGCAGTTCTTC.

The chain couples TRBV12-3 or TRBV12-4 to TRBJ1-3; D uncertain. V lost 3 bases to trimming and J lost 0 bases, with 3 bases between them. The CDR3 loop spans 13 amino acids. This CDR3 is CASSFNSGNTIYF. The DNA for the CDR3 is TGTGCCAGCAGTTTTAACTCTGGAAACACCATATATTTT.

The genes are TRBV7-9 and TRBJ1-1; TRBD1 agrees at 11 bases. This CDR3 has 14 residues. V shed 5 bases, J shed 4 bases, and the junction held 3 bases outside the gene matches. The germline V gene encodes CDR1 SEHNR and CDR2 FQNEAQ (reference sequence). In DNA form, the CDR3 reads TGTGCCAGCAGCATAGGGACAGGGGGCACTGAAGCTTTCTTT. Translated: CASSIGTGGTEAFF. Using reference TRBV7-9 and TRBJ1-1 for the parts outside the CDR3, the full variable domain is DTGVSQNPRHKITKRGQNVTFRCDPISEHNRLYWYRQTLGQGPEFLTYFQNEAQLEKSRLLSDRFSAERPKGSFSTLEIQRTEQGDSAMYLCASSIGTGGTEAFFGQGTRLTVV.

CDR3 DNA sequence: TGTGCCAGCAGCCTCACAGGGGAGCGGTACGAGCAGTACTTC. Translated: CASSLTGERYEQYF. V and J are TRBV7-9 and TRBJ2-7, with 7 bases identical to TRBD1. V gave up 5 bases and J gave up 4 bases; unmatched junction bases: 8. The germline V gene has CDR1 SEHNR and CDR2 FQNEAQ (reference sequence). There are 14 residues in the CDR3.

The chain carries TRBV2 and TRBJ1-5, with D uncertain. Between the trimmed V and J ends, which lost 7 bases and 5 bases, there was a span of 15 bases. This CDR3 is built from 14 residues. Germline CDR1 is SNHLY and CDR2 is FYNNEI. The CDR3 region has the DNA TGTGCCAGCACTCAGCACGGGCGGGATCAGCCCCAGCATTTT. Its protein is CASTQHGRDQPQHF.

This clone was observed a single time. The rearrangement links TRBV10-3 to TRBJ1-4, with 7 bases identical to TRBD1. V lost 0 bases and J lost 8; bases outside the gene matches: 6. This CDR3 comprises 15 residues. Germline CDR1 reads ENHRY; CDR2 reads SYGVKD. The CDR3 bases are TGTGCCATCAGTGAGTCGGCGACAGGGCGCGAAAAACTGTTTTTT. Its translation is CAISESATGREKLFF.

V and J are TRBV19 and TRBJ1-1, with 7 bases that match TRBD1. The CDR3 sequence is 12 residues long. Germline lookup yields CDR1 LNHDA and CDR2 SQIVND (reference sequence). The V and J ends lost 6 bases and 4 bases, in that order; junction bases with no gene match: 2. As DNA, the CDR3 is TGTGCCAGTAGGCCAGGGGGCACTGAAGCTTTCTTT. The encoded protein is CASRPGGTEAFF.

This chain joins TRBV9 and TRBJ2-2; D unresolved. This CDR3 has 14 residues. Germline CDR1 reads SGDLS; CDR2 reads YYNGEE. Between the trimmed V and J ends, which lost 0 bases and 2 bases, there was a span of 5 bases. CDR3 bases: TGTGCCAGCAGCGTAGGTGATAACACCGGGGAGCTGTTTTTT. Translated: CASSVGDNTGELFF.

The chain couples TRBV6-8 to TRBJ1-1, with D uncertain. Germline-derived CDR1 and CDR2 are MNHGY and SAAAGT. V was pared by 6 bases and J by 2 bases, with 10 bases between. The CDR3 totals 13 residues. CDR3 loop: CASREAGNTEAFF. The CDR3, as DNA: TGTGCCAGCAGAGAGGCAGGTAACACTGAAGCTTTCTTT.

The rearrangement links TRBV2 to TRBJ1-1, with D unresolved. The V and J ends lost 4 bases and 1 base respectively, with 7 bases between them. This CDR3 is built from 13 residues. Germline CDR1 is SNHLY and CDR2 is FYNNEI. The CDR3: CASSAEQNTEAFF. DNA for the CDR3: TGTGCCAGCAGTGCGGAGCAGAACACTGAAGCTTTCTTT.

The V gene is TRBV7-9, the J gene TRBJ1-2; D call uncertain. The germline V gene encodes CDR1 SEHNR and CDR2 FQNEAQ (reference sequence). The length of the CDR3 is 14 residues. V was pared by 11 bases and J by 0 bases, with 16 bases between. CDR3 bases: TGTGCCGGACGGAAAGCTTCAGCTAACTATGGCTACACCTTC. As protein: CAGRKASANYGYTF.

This rearrangement joins TRBV27 to TRBJ1-5; TRBD1 agrees at 8 bases. J gave up 9 bases and V 3 bases, and 10 bases lay outside the gene matches. The germline gives CDR1 MNHEY, CDR2 SMNVEV (reference sequence). The CDR3 has 15 amino acids. The CDR3 reads CASSFLGQGEGPQHF. In nucleotides, the CDR3 is TGTGCCAGCAGTTTCCTAGGACAGGGAGAAGGGCCCCAGCATTTT.

This chain uses TRBV5-1 with TRBJ2-3; D perhaps matches TRBD2 (6 bases). This CDR3 has 15 residues. CDR1 is SGHRS and CDR2 is YFSETQ in the germline V gene. The ends were cut back, 0 bases at V and 3 bases at J, with 11 bases in the middle. The CDR3 DNA reads TGCGCCAGCAGCTTGGCTATGCGGGGTACAGATACGCAGTATTTT. This codes for CASSLAMRGTDTQYF.

V gene TRBV5-1 combines with J gene TRBJ1-1; 7 bases fit TRBD1. Germline V gives CDR1 SGHRS, CDR2 YFSETQ. Losses at the gene ends were 4 bases for V and 0 bases for J; bases not matched to a gene: 9. This CDR3 region has 16 residues. The CDR3 loop is CASSHSLTGMNTEAFF. The CDR3 DNA sequence: TGCGCCAGCAGCCACTCCTTGACAGGGATGAACACTGAAGCTTTCTTT.

The genes are TRBV4-1 and TRBJ2-1, with 10 bases matching TRBD1. Germline V gene lookup returns CDR1 MGHRA and CDR2 YSYEKL. With V trimmed by 0 bases and J by 4 bases, 6 bases remained unmatched. CDR3 length: 17 residues. The DNA of the CDR3 is TGCGCCAGCAGCCAAGATTTGGGACAGGGGTTTTACAATGAGCAGTTCTTC. It specifies CASSQDLGQGFYNEQFF.

The rearrangement links TRBV11-2 to TRBJ1-6; weak D call: TRBD1 (6 bases). The germline gives CDR1 SGHAT, CDR2 FQNNGV. The length of the CDR3 is 18 residues. The germline V and J ends were trimmed by 4 bases and 8 bases, with 24 bases remaining between them. CDR3 in amino acids: CASSSLADRWTGDSPLHF. The CDR3 DNA sequence: TGTGCCAGCAGCTCCTTAGCGGACAGATGGACGGGAGATTCACCCCTCCACTTT.

V usage is TRBV2 and J usage is TRBJ1-5, with no clear D. The CDR3 is made up of 14 amino acids. Trimming stripped 4 bases from V and 1 base from J, with 8 bases between. Germline CDR1 and CDR2: SNHLY and FYNNEI. The CDR3 reads CASSGEISNQPQHF. Here the CDR3 DNA reads TGTGCCAGCAGTGGGGAGATCAGCAATCAGCCCCAGCATTTT.

The chain couples TRBV6-5 to TRBJ2-5; the D is unclear. In germline, CDR1 is MNHEY, CDR2 SVGAGI. The CDR3 runs to 12 residues. Trimming cost V 7 bases and J 0 bases, with 6 bases left between them. The CDR3 loop reads CASISDQETQYF. Here the CDR3 DNA reads TGTGCCAGCATAAGCGACCAAGAGACCCAGTACTTC.

V usage is TRBV7-9 and J usage is TRBJ1-4; D unresolved. CDR3 length equals 12 residues. The germline CDR1 and CDR2 sequences are SEHNR and FQNEAQ (reference sequence). V lost 1 base and J lost 7, with 4 bases in between. The CDR3: CASSLGIEKLFF. Here the CDR3 DNA reads TGTGCCAGCAGCTTAGGTATTGAAAAACTGTTTTTT.

V is TRBV28 and J is TRBJ2-1; 12 nucleotides line up with TRBD2. Germline CDR1 MDHEN, CDR2 SYDVKM. Germline trimming cut 6 bases from V and 9 bases from J; bases unmatched to any gene: 6. The CDR3 totals 14 residues. The CDR3 DNA reads TGTGCCAGCAGCCCGGGACTAGCGGGCTTTGAGCAGTTCTTC. Residues: CASSPGLAGFEQFF.

In its sample, this clone was seen once. The chain joins TRBV5-6 to TRBJ1-3, with D tentatively TRBD1 (5 bases). Germline V gene data show CDR1 as SGHDT and CDR2 as YYEEEE. The ends were cut back, 3 bases at V and 0 bases at J, with 13 bases in the middle. The length of the CDR3 is 16 residues. CDR3 DNA sequence: TGTGCCAGCAGCTGGGGCAGCGGAAGCTCTGGAAACACCATATATTTT. Encoded protein: CASSWGSGSSGNTIYF. Complete variable domain (other parts from reference TRBV5-6 and TRBJ1-3): DAGVTQSPTHLIKTRGQQVTLRCSPKSGHDTVSWYQQALGQGPQFIFQYYEEEERQRGNFPDRFSGHQFPNYSSELNVNALLLGDSALYLCASSWGSGSSGNTIYFGEGSWLTVV.

This sequence joins TRBV5-6 and TRBJ2-1; weak D call: TRBD1 (6 bases). This CDR3 has 17 residues. V was shortened by 4 bases and J by 4 bases, with 21 bases between the two germline ends. CDR1 and CDR2 (germline): SGHDT, YYEEEE. In DNA form, the CDR3 reads TGTGCCAGCAGCCTTTTGGCGGACAGTTCGGATTACAATGAGCAGTTCTTC. Protein sequence: CASSLLADSSDYNEQFF.

The genes are TRBV18 and TRBJ2-1; 10 nucleotides align to TRBD1. The CDR3 is made up of 16 amino acids. Germline CDR1 reads KGHSH; CDR2 reads LQKENI. Trimming removed 4 bases from V and 4 bases from J; junction bases left unmatched: 7. The CDR3 nucleotides are TGTGCCAGCTCACTTCAGACAGGGGGCCGATACAATGAGCAGTTCTTC. Translating gives CASSLQTGGRYNEQFF.

The rearrangement uses TRBV28 and TRBJ2-7, with TRBD1 matching 7 bases. The CDR3 length is 14 residues. Germline V gene data show CDR1 as MDHEN and CDR2 as SYDVKM. The ends lost 3 bases at V and 2 bases at J; junction bases unmatched: 4. The CDR3 coding sequence is TGTGCCAGCAGTTTTAGGACAGGAACCTACGAGCAGTACTTC. This codes for CASSFRTGTYEQYF. Full variable domain (rest looked up from reference TRBV28 and TRBJ2-7): DVKVTQSSRYLVKRTGEKVFLECVQDMDHENMFWYRQDPGLGLRLIYFSYDVKMKEKGDIPEGYSVSREKKERFSLILESASTNQTSMYLCASSFRTGTYEQYFGPGTRLTVT.

This clone showed up just a few times. The chain has TRBV30 and TRBJ2-3; 8 nucleotides agree with TRBD1. CDR3 size: 15 residues. Germline V gene lookup returns CDR1 GTSNPN and CDR2 SVGIG (reference sequence). Trimming removed 7 bases from V and 4 bases from J; junction bases left unmatched: 13. CDR3: CASHGRHRGSDTQYF. The DNA for the CDR3 is TGTGCCTCCCATGGGCGCCACAGGGGGTCAGATACGCAGTATTTT.

This chain uses TRBV6-1 with TRBJ1-2, with D uncertain. The CDR3 has 16 residues. CDR1 is MNHNS and CDR2 is SASEGT in the germline V gene. The ends were cut back, 1 base at V and 2 bases at J, with 14 bases in the middle. The CDR3 DNA reads TGTGCCAGCAGTGAAGTGGCCGTGGGAGGGAACTATGGCTACACCTTC. As protein: CASSEVAVGGNYGYTF.

The chain recombines TRBV30 with TRBJ2-7; D gene uncertain. The germline V and J ends were trimmed by 2 bases and 6 bases, with 8 bases remaining between them. Germline-derived CDR1 and CDR2 are GTSNPN and SVGIG (reference sequence). The CDR3 is 11 amino acids. CDR3 in DNA: TGTGCCTGGAGTTACAGTTCCGAGCAGTACTTC. Its translation is CAWSYSSEQYF. Combining the CDR3 with reference TRBV30 and TRBJ2-7 gives the whole variable domain SQTIHQWPATLVQPVGSPLSLECTVEGTSNPNLYWYRQAAGRGLQLLFYSVGIGQISSEVPQNLSASRPQDRQFILSSKKLLLSDSGFYLCAWSYSSEQYFGPGTRLTVT.